Listed below are T cell receptor beta chains from one sample, sequenced in a study of T cells expressing NK-cell markers. TCRdb reprocessed the 5' RACE reads, keeping one entry per CDR3 protein, no DNA. The table lists around 470,000 distinct CDR3 sequences. Sequencing was carried out using blood T cells: a sorted CD56 or NKG2C T cell subset, CD4+ or CD8+ T cells, or bulk PBMC T cells (not recorded which). The receptor set was obtained from a woman in her forties or fifties in good health. Both conserved end residues are part of each CDR3.

CASSDDRRGQPQHF,TRBJ1-5,TRBV6-6
CASSQTGWVVNNEQFF,TRBJ2-1,TRBV14
CATRVRRGSPLHF,TRBJ1-6,TRBV6-5
CASSPNTAYNEQFF,TRBJ2-1,TRBV4-1
CASSTIRGSEQFF,TRBJ2-1,TRBV6-6
CASSSFTGGTEAFF,TRBJ1-1,TRBV5-5
CASSLRTGNADTQYF,TRBJ2-3,TRBV5-1
CASSFMGSLAKNIQYF,TRBJ2-4,TRBV12-3/TRBV12-4
CASSFQDRLLQPQHF,TRBJ1-5,TRBV12-3/TRBV12-4
CSAIGQGVPIAGTDTQYF,TRBJ2-3,TRBV20-1
CASSQAWREGTIQYF,TRBJ2-4,TRBV3-1
CASDSDTSNEQFF,TRBJ2-1,TRBV25-1
CASSPSLAGDADTQYF,TRBJ2-3,TRBV3-1
CASRPLGGTSLEQYF,TRBJ2-7,TRBV28
CASSLRAQSARELFF,TRBJ2-2,TRBV5-1
CASSDARTGTRYEQYF,TRBJ2-7,TRBV6-1